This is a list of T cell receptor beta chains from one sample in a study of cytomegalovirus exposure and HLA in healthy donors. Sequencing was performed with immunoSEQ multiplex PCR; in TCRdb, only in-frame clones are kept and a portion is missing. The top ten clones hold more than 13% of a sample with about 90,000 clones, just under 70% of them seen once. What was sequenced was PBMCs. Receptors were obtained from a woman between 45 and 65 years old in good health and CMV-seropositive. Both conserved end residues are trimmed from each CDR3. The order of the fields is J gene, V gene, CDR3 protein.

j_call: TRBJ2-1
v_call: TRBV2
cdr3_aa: ASSEGLNRQF

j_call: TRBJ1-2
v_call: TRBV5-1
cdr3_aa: ASSIRQGDGYT

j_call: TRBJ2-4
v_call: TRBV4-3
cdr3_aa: ASSQDQGPESLFLAKNIQY

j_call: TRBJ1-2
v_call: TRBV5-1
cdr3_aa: ASSLDLANYGYT

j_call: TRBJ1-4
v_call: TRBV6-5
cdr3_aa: ASSPSGGWEKLF

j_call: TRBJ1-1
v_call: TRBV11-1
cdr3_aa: ASSSKTGRMNTEAF

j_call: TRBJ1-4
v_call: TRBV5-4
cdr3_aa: ASSLAREDEKLF

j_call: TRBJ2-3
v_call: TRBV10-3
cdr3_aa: AISDFPSTDTQY

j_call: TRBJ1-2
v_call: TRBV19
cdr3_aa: ASSFGMDGYT

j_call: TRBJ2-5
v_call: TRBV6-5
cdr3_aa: ASSWGTSQETQY

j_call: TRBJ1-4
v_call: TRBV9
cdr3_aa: ASSPRVLGVGEKLF

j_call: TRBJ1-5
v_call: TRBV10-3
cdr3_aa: AISETGTGGFQPQH

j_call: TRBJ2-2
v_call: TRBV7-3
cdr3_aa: ASSSAGVGSGELF

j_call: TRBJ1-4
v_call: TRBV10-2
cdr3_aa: ASSESFRRGGEKLF

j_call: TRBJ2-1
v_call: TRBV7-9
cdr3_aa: SSSLPWVALDEQF

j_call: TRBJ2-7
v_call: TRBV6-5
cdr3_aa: ASSYWGGPYEQY

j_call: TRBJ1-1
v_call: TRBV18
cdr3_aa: ASSPFAVRTALNTEAF

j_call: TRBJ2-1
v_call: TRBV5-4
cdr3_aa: ASTSSVDYNEQF

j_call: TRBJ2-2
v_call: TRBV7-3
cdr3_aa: ASSPGTGVTGELF

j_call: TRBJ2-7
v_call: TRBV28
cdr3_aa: ASSPLTGRRSYEQY

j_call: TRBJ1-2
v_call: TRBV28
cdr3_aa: ASSPRAGMSGYT

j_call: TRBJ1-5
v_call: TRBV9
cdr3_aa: ASSDRPGRGNYQPQH

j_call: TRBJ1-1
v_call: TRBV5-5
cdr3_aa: ASSLGVSQALEAF

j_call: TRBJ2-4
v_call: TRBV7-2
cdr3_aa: ASSLVVGPENIQY

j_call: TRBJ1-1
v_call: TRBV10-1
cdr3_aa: ASKGQGSTEAF

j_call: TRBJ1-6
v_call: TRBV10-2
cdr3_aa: ASSEGARFPLH